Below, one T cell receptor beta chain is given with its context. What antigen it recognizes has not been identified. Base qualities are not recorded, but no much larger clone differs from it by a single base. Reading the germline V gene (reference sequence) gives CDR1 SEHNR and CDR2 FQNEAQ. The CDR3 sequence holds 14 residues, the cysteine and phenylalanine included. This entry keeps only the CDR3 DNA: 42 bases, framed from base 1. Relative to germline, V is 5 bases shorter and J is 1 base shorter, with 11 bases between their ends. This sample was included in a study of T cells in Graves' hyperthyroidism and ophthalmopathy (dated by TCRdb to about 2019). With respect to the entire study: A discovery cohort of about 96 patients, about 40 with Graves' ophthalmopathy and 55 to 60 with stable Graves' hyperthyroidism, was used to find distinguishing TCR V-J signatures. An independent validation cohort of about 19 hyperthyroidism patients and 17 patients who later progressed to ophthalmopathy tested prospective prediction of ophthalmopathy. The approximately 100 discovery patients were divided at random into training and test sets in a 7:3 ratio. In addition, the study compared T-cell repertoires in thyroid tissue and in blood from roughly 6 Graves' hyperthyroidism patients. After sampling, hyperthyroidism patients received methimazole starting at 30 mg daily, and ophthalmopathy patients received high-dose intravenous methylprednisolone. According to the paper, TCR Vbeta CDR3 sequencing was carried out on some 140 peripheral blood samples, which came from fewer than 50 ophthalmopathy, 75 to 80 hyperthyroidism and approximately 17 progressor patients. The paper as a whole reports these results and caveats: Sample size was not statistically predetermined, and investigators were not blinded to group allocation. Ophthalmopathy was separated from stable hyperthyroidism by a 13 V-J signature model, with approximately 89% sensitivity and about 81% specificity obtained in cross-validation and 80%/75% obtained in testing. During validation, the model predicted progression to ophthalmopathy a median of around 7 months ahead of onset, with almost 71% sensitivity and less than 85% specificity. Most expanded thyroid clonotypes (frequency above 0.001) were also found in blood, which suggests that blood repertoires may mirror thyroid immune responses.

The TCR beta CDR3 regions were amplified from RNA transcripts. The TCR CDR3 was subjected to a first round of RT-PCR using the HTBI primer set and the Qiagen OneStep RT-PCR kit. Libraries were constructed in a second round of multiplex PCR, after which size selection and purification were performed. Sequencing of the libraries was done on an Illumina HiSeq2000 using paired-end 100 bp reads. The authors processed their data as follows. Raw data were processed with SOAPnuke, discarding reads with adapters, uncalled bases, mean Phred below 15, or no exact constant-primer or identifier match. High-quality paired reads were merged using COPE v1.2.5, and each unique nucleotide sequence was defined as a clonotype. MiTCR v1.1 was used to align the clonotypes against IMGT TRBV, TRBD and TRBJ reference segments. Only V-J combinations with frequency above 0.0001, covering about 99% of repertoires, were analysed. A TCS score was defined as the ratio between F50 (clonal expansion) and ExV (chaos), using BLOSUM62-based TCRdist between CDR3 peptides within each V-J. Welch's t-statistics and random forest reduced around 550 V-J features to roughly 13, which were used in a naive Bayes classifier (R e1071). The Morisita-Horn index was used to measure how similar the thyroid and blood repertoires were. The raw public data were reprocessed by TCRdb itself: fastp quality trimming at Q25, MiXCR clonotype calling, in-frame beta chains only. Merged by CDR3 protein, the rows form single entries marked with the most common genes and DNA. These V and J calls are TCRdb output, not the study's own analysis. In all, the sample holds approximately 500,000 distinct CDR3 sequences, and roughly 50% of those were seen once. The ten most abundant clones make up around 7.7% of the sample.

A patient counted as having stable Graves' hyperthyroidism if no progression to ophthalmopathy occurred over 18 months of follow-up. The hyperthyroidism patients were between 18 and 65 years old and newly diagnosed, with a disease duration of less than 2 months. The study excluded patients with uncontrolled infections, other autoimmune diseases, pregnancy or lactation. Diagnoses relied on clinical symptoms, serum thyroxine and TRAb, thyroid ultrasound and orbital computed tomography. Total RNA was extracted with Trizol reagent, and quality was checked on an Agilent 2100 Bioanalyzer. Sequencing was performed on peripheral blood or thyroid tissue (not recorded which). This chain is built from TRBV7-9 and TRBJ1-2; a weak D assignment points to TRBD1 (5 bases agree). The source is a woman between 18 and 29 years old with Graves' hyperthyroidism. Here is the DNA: TGTGCCAGCAGCAACGACAGCAATAACTATGGCTACACCTTC. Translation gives CASSNDSNNYGYTF.